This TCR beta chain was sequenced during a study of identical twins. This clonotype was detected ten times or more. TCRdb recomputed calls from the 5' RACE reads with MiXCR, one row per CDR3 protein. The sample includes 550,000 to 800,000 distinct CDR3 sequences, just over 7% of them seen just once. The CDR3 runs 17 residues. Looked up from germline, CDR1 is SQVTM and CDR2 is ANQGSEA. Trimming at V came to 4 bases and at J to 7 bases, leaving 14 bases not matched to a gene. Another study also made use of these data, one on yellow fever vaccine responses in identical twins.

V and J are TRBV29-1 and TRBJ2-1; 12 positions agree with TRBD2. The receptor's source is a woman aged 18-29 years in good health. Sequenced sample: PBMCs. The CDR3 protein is CSVVPNIGLAGSNEQFF. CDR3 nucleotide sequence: TGCAGCGTTGTTCCCAATATAGGACTAGCGGGGAGTAATGAGCAGTTCTTC.